These 27 T cell receptor beta chains share one sample of origin, sequenced in a study of post-analysis software for immune sequencing data. Study-level findings and limits: TRBV5-6, TRBV5-1 and TRBV20-1 belonged to a set of roughly five TRBV segments that were more frequent in patients than controls.

What these receptors recognize is not known. TCR beta libraries were prepared from cDNA with unique molecular identifiers. TCRdb reprocessed the PCR reads with MiXCR, giving one entry per CDR3 protein. The profile shows 750,000 to 950,000 distinct CDR3 sequences, 46% of them singletons. Sequencing was done on a sample of blood. The receptors come from a girl between 5 and 17 years old with multiple sclerosis.

This clonotype was seen more than once but under ten times. The V call is TRBV27, the J call TRBJ2-5; no definite D call. The CDR3 sequence is 13 residues long. CDR1 is MNHEY, CDR2 SMNVEV, per germline (reference sequence). Trimming removed 2 bases at V and 5 bases at J, with 9 bases between. The CDR3 reads CASSLGVAETQYF. The CDR3 DNA sequence: TGTGCCAGCAGTTTAGGGGTGGCGGAGACCCAGTACTTC.

The V call is TRBV27, the J call TRBJ2-1; D gene uncertain. The CDR3 is 15 amino acids. The V end lost 0 bases, the J end lost 3 bases, and 9 bases lay between the germline ends. Germline V gives CDR1 MNHEY, CDR2 SMNVEV (reference sequence). This chain's CDR3 is CASSLSGLFYNEQFF. The CDR3, as DNA: TGTGCCAGCAGTTTATCGGGCCTTTTCTACAATGAGCAGTTCTTC.

This clonotype was seen a handful of times. Relative to the germline gene, one junction end is altered; a read error may explain this. J is TRBJ1-2 and V is TRBV29-1, with D possibly matching TRBD1 (5 bases). The germline CDR1 and CDR2 sequences are SQVTM and ANQGSEA. CDR3 length: 13 amino acids. The CDR3 nucleotides read TGCAGCGCTGAGGCAGTCGGGGACTATGGCCACACCTTC. Its protein product is CSAEAVGDYGHTF.

V gene TRBV12-3 or TRBV12-4 combines with J gene TRBJ2-4; no clear D gene. V was trimmed by 6 bases and J by 3 bases, leaving 12 bases between them. The CDR3 is 14 residues long. The CDR3 loop reads CASSRPDGKNIQYF. For the CDR3, the DNA is TGTGCCAGCAGCCGCCCGGACGGCAAAAACATTCAGTACTTC.

This chain joins TRBV4-3 and TRBJ2-1; weak D call: TRBD1 (5 bases). CDR3 length: 16 amino acids. Germline CDR1 and CDR2: LGHNA and YSLEER. Trimming stripped 2 bases from V and 9 bases from J, with 20 bases between. The CDR3 DNA reads TGCGCCAGCAGCCAATATCAGGGTCCCCATCGTGGTGAGCAGTTCTTC. Translation: CASSQYQGPHRGEQFF.

This clonotype occurred a few times. The chain is built from TRBV6-2 or TRBV6-3 and TRBJ1-2, with D tentatively TRBD1 (5 bases). This CDR3 comprises 14 residues. Trimming took 0 bases from V and 7 from J, leaving 12 bases between them. The germline gives CDR1 MNHEY, CDR2 SVGEGT. The CDR3 sequence is CASSYSQGRSGYTF. As DNA, the CDR3 is TGTGCCAGCAGTTACTCTCAGGGAAGGAGTGGCTACACCTTC.

There are a few counts of this clonotype. The chain employs TRBV5-6 and TRBJ2-7; TRBD2 might be the D (6 bases). CDR3 length: 16 residues. CDR1 is SGHDT, CDR2 YYEEEE, per germline. Trimming cost V 4 bases and J 0 bases, with 17 bases left between them. The DNA for the CDR3 is TGTGCCAGCAGCGGCGGGGTAGCGCAACCCTCCTACGAGCAGTACTTC. It specifies CASSGGVAQPSYEQYF.

This clonotype was counted a few times. The genes are TRBV2 and TRBJ1-1; TRBD1 might be the D (5 bases). From germline, CDR1 is SNHLY and CDR2 FYNNEI. V lost 10 bases to trimming and J lost 2 bases, with 8 bases between them. The CDR3 has 11 residues. In nucleotides, the CDR3 is TGTGCCACCAGGGCCAACACTGAAGCTTTCTTT. This sequence encodes CATRANTEAFF.

The gene calls are TRBV27 and TRBJ2-3; 10 bases match TRBD2. V shed 0 bases and J 4 bases; nucleotides not matched to a gene: 1. The CDR3 spans 15 residues. Looked up from germline, CDR1 is MNHEY and CDR2 is SMNVEV (reference sequence). CDR3 DNA sequence: TGTGCCAGCAGTTTATCGAGCGGGGGGGCAGATACGCAGTATTTT. It encodes CASSLSSGGADTQYF.

This chain links TRBV4-1 with TRBJ2-7; 10 nucleotides line up with TRBD1. The CDR3 has 15 amino acids. Trimming cost V 3 bases and J 5 bases; bases outside gene matches: 7. The germline V gene encodes CDR1 MGHRA and CDR2 YSYEKL. The CDR3 nucleotides read TGCGCCAGCAGCCATACGGACAGGGGGGTGGACGAGCAGTACTTC. It is translated as CASSHTDRGVDEQYF.

In this sample, this clonotype turned up many times. The junction and the germline gene differ at one end; a read error may be behind it. The CDR3 here is CASSLGPSYEQYF. The CDR3 DNA is TGTGCTAGCAGCTTAGGTCCCTCCTACGAGCAGTACTTC. The V gene is TRBV12-3 or TRBV12-4, the J gene TRBJ2-7; D is unresolved. This CDR3 is 13 amino acids long.

The chain combines TRBV6-9 with TRBJ2-7, with 11 bases that match TRBD2. The CDR3 runs to 14 residues. Germline V gene lookup returns CDR1 MNHGY and CDR2 SVAAGI. Trimming at V came to 8 bases and at J to 5 bases, leaving 8 bases not matched to a gene. Written as DNA, the CDR3 is TGTGCCAGCTCCGCGACTAGCGGGATCAACGAGCAGTACTTC. It specifies CASSATSGINEQYF.

In this sample, this clonotype turned up a few times. The chain employs TRBV20-1 and TRBJ2-1; D ambiguous. V dropped 5 bases and J dropped 2 bases, with 10 bases sitting between them. CDR3 size: 13 residues. Germline CDR1 reads DFQATT; CDR2 reads SNEGSKA (reference sequence). The CDR3 loop reads CSARADTYNEQFF. CDR3 nucleotides: TGCAGTGCTCGGGCGGATACCTACAATGAGCAGTTCTTC.

This clonotype has more than one count but fewer than ten. For the CDR3, the DNA is TGTGCCAGCAGCCAAGAGCCAGGTACCTACGAGCAGTACTTC. Translated, it gives CASSQEPGTYEQYF. V is TRBV4-2 and J is TRBJ2-7; D is undetermined. This CDR3 has 14 amino acids. Trimming pared 0 bases from V and 2 bases from J, leaving 8 bases between. Germline V gene sequence: CDR1 LGHNA, CDR2 YNFKEQ.

The rearrangement links TRBV24-1 to TRBJ2-3, with D tentatively TRBD2 (5 bases). Germline assignment: CDR1 KGHDR and CDR2 SFDVKD. The CDR3 totals 19 residues. With 3 bases removed from V and 4 bases from J, the gap between germline ends came to 25 bases. DNA for the CDR3: TGTGCCACCAGTGATCCTCTAGCAGGAGAAACCCGGGTTGCAGATACGCAGTATTTT. It specifies CATSDPLAGETRVADTQYF.

This clonotype was counted a few times. The gene calls are TRBV29-1 and TRBJ2-5, with D unclear. This CDR3 is built from 13 residues. Germline V gene data show CDR1 as SQVTM and CDR2 as ANQGSEA. V was shortened by 1 base and J by 3 bases, with 9 bases between the two germline ends. The CDR3 reads CSVEGGVEETQYF. DNA for the CDR3: TGCAGCGTTGAAGGTGGTGTGGAAGAGACCCAGTACTTC. The whole variable domain, filled in from reference TRBV29-1 and TRBJ2-5, reads SAVISQKPSRDICQRGTSLTIQCQVDSQVTMMFWYRQQPGQSLTLIATANQGSEATYESGFVIDKFPISRPNLTFSTLTVSNMSPEDSSIYLCSVEGGVEETQYFGPGTRLLVL.

V usage is TRBV20-1 and J usage is TRBJ2-7; TRBD2 might be the D (5 bases). The CDR3 has 15 amino acids. V dropped 2 bases and J dropped 3 bases, with 17 bases sitting between them. Germline assignment: CDR1 DFQATT and CDR2 SNEGSKA (reference sequence). The chain's CDR3 is CSARLARLTLYEQYF. In DNA, the CDR3 is TGCAGTGCTAGACTAGCCAGGCTAACTCTCTACGAGCAGTACTTC.

This clonotype was observed a few times. V and J are TRBV9 and TRBJ2-5; perhaps TRBD2 as D (6 bases). Germline V gene lookup returns CDR1 SGDLS and CDR2 YYNGEE. V was cut by 1 base and J by 7 bases, with 26 bases left in between. This CDR3 is 18 amino acids long. This CDR3 is CASSVRGSGGMSEGTQYF. As DNA, the CDR3 is TGTGCCAGCAGCGTAAGAGGATCCGGCGGGATGTCGGAGGGGACCCAGTACTTC.

This clonotype appeared a few times. V gene TRBV6-4 combines with J gene TRBJ1-4, with 7 bases lining up with TRBD1. This CDR3 has 15 amino acids. CDR1 and CDR2 from the germline V gene are MRHNA and SNTAGT. The V gene end was trimmed by 6 bases and the J gene end by 5 bases; junction bases not matched to a gene: 9. The CDR3 DNA follows: TGTGCCAGCAGACCCACAGGGGAGCCCAATGAAAAACTGTTTTTT. Translating gives CASRPTGEPNEKLFF.

V is TRBV24-1 and J is TRBJ1-2; D not resolved. The CDR3 totals 12 residues. CDR1 and CDR2 (germline): KGHDR, SFDVKD. V was shortened by 4 bases and J by 0 bases, with 2 bases between the two germline ends. CDR3 DNA sequence: TGTGCCACCAGTGACGCTAACTATGGCTACACCTTC. This sequence encodes CATSDANYGYTF.

This chain connects TRBV28 to TRBJ2-1; D remains ambiguous. Germline-derived CDR1 and CDR2 are MDHEN and SYDVKM. The CDR3 loop spans 15 amino acids. The V gene lost 7 bases and the J gene lost 0 bases, with 13 bases spanning the gap. The CDR3 is CASTPDGSSYNEQFF. Written as DNA, the CDR3 is TGTGCCAGCACCCCCGACGGCAGCTCCTACAATGAGCAGTTCTTC.

The J gene is TRBJ2-3, the V gene TRBV6-2 or TRBV6-3; D may be TRBD2 (6 bases). The CDR3 is made up of 16 amino acids. CDR1 and CDR2 (germline): MNHEY, SVGEGT. The V gene lost 7 bases and the J gene lost 1 base, with 18 bases spanning the gap. The CDR3 DNA is TGTGCCAGCATCAAACGGGACTCCCCACGCACAGATACGCAGTATTTT. Translated, it gives CASIKRDSPRTDTQYF.

V usage is TRBV24-1 and J usage is TRBJ2-7; TRBD2 aligns across 10 bases. V was pared by 5 bases and J by 0 bases, with 6 bases of the junction left unmatched. This CDR3 comprises 16 residues. CDR1 KGHDR and CDR2 SFDVKD come from the germline V gene. CDR3 nucleotide sequence: TGTGCCACCAGTGTCCGGACTAGCGGAAGCTCCTACGAGCAGTACTTC. Translation: CATSVRTSGSSYEQYF.

This clonotype has more than one count but fewer than ten. Written as DNA, the CDR3 is TGCAGCGTTAGGTGGAATGAGCAGTTCTTC. It specifies CSVRWNEQFF. This rearrangement joins TRBV29-1 to TRBJ2-1; D not resolved. This CDR3 contains 10 residues. Germline V gives CDR1 SQVTM, CDR2 ANQGSEA. Trimming shortened V by 5 bases and J by 7 bases, and 6 bases separated the two germline ends.

The chain recombines TRBV12-3 or TRBV12-4 with TRBJ2-7; TRBD1 matches at 8 bases. This CDR3 spans 14 amino acids. V was clipped by 5 bases and J by 6 bases; unmatched bases: 9. CDR3 sequence reads: CASSIEQGAGEQYF. In DNA, the CDR3 is TGTGCCAGCAGTATAGAGCAGGGGGCAGGCGAGCAGTACTTC.

The chain joins TRBV29-1 to TRBJ2-1; 12 bases fit TRBD2. The CDR3 spans 18 residues. V lost 0 bases, J lost 0 bases, and 6 bases stayed unmatched. Germline V gives CDR1 SQVTM, CDR2 ANQGSEA. The CDR3 sequence is CSVEDRASGRGSYNEQFF. Here the CDR3 DNA reads TGCAGCGTTGAAGATCGGGCTAGCGGGAGGGGCTCCTACAATGAGCAGTTCTTC.

This clonotype was counted between two and nine times. The chain recombines TRBV3-1 with TRBJ2-7, with D tentatively TRBD2 (6 bases). In germline, CDR1 is LGHDT, CDR2 YNNKEL (reference sequence). The CDR3 length is 14 residues. The ends were cut back, 1 base at V and 5 bases at J, with 12 bases in the middle. The CDR3 DNA reads TGTGCCAGCAGCCAAGCCGGGAGAGGTAACGAGCAGTACTTC. Translating gives CASSQAGRGNEQYF.